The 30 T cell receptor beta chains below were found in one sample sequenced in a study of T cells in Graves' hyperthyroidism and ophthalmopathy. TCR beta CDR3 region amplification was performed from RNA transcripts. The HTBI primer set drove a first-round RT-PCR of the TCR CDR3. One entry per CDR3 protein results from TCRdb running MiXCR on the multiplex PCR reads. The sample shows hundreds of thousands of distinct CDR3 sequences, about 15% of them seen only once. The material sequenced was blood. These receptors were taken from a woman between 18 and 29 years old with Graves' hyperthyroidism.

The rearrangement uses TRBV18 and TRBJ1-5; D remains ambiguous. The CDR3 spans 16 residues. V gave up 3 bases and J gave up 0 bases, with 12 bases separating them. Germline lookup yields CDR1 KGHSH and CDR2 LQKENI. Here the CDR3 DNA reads TGTGCCAGCTCACCCCGACACGGAAATAGCAATCAGCCCCAGCATTTT. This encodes CASSPRHGNSNQPQHF.

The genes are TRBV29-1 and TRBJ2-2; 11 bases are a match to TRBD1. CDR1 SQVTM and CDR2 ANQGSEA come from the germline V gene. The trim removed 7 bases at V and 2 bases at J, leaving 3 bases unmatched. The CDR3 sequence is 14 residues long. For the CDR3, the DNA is TGCAGCGGTGGACAGGGGGCAAACACCGGGGAGCTGTTTTTT. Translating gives CSGGQGANTGELFF.

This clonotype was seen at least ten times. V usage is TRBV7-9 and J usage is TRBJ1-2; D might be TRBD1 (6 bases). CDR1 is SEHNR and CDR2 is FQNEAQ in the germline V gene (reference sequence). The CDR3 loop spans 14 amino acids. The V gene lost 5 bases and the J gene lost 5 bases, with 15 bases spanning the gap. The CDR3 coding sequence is TGTGCCAGCAGCGAAGTGACAGGAGGTTATGGCTACACCTTC. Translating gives CASSEVTGGYGYTF. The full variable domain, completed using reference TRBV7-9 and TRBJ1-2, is DTGVSQNPRHKITKRGQNVTFRCDPISEHNRLYWYRQTLGQGPEFLTYFQNEAQLEKSRLLSDRFSAERPKGSFSTLEIQRTEQGDSAMYLCASSEVTGGYGYTFGSGTRLTVV.

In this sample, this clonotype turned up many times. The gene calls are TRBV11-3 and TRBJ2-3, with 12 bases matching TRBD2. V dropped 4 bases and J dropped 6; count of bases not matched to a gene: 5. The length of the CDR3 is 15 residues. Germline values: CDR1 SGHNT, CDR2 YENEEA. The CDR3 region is CASSSSGRAVDTQYF. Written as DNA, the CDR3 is TGTGCCAGCAGCTCTAGCGGGAGGGCCGTGGATACGCAGTATTTT.

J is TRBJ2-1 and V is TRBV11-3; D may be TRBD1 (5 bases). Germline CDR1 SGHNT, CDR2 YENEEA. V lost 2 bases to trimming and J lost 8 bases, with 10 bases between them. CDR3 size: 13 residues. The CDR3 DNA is TGTGCCAGCAGCTTAAGGGGTTATTATGAGCAGTTCTTC. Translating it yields CASSLRGYYEQFF.

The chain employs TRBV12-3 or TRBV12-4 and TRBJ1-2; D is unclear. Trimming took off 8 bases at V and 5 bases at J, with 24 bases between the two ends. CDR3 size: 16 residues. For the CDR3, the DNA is TGTGCCAGCTGCGACCAGCCGGGAGCGCAAGTTTATGGCTACACCTTC. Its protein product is CASCDQPGAQVYGYTF.

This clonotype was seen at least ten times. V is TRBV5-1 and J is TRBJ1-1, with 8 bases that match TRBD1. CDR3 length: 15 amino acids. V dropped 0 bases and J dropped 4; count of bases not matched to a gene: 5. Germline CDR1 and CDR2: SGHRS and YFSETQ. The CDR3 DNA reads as TGCGCCAGCAGCTTGGAAGGGACAGGCTTCACTGAAGCTTTCTTT. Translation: CASSLEGTGFTEAFF.

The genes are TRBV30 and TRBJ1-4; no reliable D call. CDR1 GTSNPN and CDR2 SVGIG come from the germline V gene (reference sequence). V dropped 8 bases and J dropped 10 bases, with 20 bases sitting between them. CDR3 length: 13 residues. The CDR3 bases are TGTGCCCACGTGCCCGATAATGCCGGAAAACTGTTTTTT. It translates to CAHVPDNAGKLFF.

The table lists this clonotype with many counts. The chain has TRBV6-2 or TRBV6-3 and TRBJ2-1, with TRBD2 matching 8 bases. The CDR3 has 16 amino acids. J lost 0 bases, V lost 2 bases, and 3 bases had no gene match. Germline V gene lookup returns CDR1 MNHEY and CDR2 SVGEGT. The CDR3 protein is CASSYERGSSYNEQFF. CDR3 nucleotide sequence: TGTGCCAGCAGTTACGAGCGGGGGAGCTCCTACAATGAGCAGTTCTTC.

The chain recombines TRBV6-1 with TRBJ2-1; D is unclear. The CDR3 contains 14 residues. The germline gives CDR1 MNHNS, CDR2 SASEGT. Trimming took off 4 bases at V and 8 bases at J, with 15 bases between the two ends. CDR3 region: CASSVGSDVYEQFF. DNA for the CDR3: TGTGCCAGCAGTGTGGGCAGTGACGTTTATGAGCAGTTCTTC.

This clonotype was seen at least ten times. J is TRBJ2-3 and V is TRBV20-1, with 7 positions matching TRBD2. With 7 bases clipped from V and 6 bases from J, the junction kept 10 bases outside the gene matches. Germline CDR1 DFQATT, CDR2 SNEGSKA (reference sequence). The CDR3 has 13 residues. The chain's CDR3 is CSGGEGLLDTQYF. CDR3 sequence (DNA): TGCAGTGGTGGGGAGGGGTTGTTGGATACGCAGTATTTT.

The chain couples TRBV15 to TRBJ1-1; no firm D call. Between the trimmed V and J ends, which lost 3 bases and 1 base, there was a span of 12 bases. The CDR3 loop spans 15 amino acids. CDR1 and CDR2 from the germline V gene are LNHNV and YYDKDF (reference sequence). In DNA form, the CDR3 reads TGTGCCACCAGCAGCTACCAACTTGGGAACACTGAAGCTTTCTTT. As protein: CATSSYQLGNTEAFF.

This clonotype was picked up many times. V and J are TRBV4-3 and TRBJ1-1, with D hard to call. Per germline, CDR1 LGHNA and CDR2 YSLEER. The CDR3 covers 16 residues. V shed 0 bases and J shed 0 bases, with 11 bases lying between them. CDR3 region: CASSQDSYLMNTEAFF. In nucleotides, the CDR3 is TGCGCCAGCAGCCAAGACAGTTACCTTATGAACACTGAAGCTTTCTTT.

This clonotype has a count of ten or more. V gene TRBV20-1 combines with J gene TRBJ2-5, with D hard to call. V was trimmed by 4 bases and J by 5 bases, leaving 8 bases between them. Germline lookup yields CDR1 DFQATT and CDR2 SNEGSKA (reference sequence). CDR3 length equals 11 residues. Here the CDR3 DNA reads TGCAGTGCTACTATGAGTGAGACCCAGTACTTC. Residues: CSATMSETQYF.

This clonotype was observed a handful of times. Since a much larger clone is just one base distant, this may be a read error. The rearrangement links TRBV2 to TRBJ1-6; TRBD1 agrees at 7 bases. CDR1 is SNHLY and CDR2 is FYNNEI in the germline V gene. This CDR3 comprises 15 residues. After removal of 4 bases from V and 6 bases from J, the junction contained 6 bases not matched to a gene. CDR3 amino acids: CASSVGTELNSPLHF. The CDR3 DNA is TGTGCCAGCAGTGTCGGGACAGAGCTTAATTCACCCCTCCACTTT.

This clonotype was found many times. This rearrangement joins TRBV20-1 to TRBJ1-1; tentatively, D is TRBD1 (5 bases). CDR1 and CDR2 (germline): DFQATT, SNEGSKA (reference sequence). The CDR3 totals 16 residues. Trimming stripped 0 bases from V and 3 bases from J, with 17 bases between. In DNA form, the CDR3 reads TGCAGTGCTAGAGATCTGGGGACGGCTCTCCACACTGAAGCTTTCTTT. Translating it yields CSARDLGTALHTEAFF.

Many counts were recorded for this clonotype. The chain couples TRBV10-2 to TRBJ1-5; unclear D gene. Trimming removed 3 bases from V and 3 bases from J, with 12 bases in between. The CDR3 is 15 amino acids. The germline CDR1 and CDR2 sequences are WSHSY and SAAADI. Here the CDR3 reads CASSEGTPNNQPQHF. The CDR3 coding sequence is TGCGCCAGCAGTGAAGGTACACCTAACAATCAGCCCCAGCATTTT.

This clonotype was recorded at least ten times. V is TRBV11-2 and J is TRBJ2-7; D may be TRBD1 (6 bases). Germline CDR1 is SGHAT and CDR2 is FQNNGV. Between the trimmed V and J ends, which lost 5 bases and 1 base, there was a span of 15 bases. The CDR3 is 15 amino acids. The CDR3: CASSHRGDTSYEQYF. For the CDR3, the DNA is TGTGCCAGCAGCCATAGAGGGGACACATCCTACGAGCAGTACTTC.

Here the CDR3 reads CASRVNKGGELFF. CDR3 nucleotide sequence: TGTGCCAGCAGAGTTAATAAGGGCGGGGAGCTGTTTTTT. V is TRBV12-3 or TRBV12-4 and J is TRBJ2-2; D call uncertain. The V end was cut by 6 bases, the J end by 7 bases, with 12 bases between. CDR3 length: 13 residues.

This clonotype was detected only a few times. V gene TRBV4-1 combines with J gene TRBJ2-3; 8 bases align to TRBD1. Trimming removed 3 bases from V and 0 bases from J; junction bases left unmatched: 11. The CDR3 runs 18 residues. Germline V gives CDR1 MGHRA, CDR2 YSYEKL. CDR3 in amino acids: CASSQRQGYGPSTDTQYF. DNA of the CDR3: TGCGCCAGCAGCCAGCGACAGGGGTACGGCCCTAGCACAGATACGCAGTATTTT.

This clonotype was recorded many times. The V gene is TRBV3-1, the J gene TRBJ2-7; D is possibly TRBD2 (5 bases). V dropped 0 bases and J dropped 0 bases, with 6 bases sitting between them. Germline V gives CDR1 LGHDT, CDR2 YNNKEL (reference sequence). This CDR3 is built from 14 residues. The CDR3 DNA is TGTGCCAGCAGCCAAGATGGGAGCTCCTACGAGCAGTACTTC. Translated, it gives CASSQDGSSYEQYF.

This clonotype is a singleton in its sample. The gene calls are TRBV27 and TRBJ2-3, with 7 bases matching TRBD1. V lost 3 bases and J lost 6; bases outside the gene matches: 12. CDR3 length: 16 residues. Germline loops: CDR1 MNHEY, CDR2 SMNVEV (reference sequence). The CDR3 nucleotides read TGTGCCAGCAGTTTCTCCGGGACAGACGAATACGATACGCAGTATTTT. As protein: CASSFSGTDEYDTQYF.

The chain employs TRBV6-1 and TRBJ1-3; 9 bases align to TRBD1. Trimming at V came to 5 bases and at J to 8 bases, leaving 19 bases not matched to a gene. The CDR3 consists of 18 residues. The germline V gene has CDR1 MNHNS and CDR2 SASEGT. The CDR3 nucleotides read TGTGCCAGCAGTCAGGGGGTGCCGGGACAGGGTACGATGGACACCATATATTTT. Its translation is CASSQGVPGQGTMDTIYF.

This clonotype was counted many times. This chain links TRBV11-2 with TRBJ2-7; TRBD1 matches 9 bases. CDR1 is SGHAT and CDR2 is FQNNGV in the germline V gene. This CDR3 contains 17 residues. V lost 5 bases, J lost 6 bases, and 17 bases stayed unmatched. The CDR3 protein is CASSRAGTGFGGGEQYF. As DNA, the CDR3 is TGTGCCAGCAGCCGAGCCGGGACAGGGTTCGGTGGGGGCGAGCAGTACTTC.

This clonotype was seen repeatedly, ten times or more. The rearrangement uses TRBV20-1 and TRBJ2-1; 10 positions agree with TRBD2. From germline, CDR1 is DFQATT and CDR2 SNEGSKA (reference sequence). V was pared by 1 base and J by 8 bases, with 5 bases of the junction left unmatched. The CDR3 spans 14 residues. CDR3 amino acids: CSARALAGVDEQFF. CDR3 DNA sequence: TGCAGTGCTAGAGCCCTAGCGGGAGTCGATGAGCAGTTCTTC.

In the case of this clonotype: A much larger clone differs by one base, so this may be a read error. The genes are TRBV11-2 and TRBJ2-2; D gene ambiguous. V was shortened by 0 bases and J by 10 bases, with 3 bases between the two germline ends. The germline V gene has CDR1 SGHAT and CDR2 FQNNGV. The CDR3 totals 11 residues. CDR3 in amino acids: CASSLDEELFF. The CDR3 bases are TGTGCCAGCAGCTTAGATGAGGAGCTGTTTTTT.

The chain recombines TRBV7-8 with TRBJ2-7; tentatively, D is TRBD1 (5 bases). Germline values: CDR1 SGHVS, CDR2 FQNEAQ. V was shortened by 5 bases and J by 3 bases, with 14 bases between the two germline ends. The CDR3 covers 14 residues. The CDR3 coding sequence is TGTGCCAGCAGCCCTGTCCGCCAGGGCTACGAGCAGTACTTC. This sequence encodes CASSPVRQGYEQYF.

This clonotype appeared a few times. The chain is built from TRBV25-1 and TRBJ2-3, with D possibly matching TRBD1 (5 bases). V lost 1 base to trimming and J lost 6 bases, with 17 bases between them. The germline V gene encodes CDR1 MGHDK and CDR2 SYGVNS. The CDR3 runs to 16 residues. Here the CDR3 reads CASSEFRQGIQDTQYF. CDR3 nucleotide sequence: TGTGCCAGCAGTGAATTCCGGCAGGGAATTCAGGATACGCAGTATTTT.

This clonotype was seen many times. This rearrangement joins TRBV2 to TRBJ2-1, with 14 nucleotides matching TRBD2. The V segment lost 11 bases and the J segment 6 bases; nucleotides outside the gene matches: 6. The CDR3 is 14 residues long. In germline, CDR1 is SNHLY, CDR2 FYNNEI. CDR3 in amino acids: CAGTSGSSINEQFF. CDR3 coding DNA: TGTGCCGGGACTAGCGGGAGTAGTATCAATGAGCAGTTCTTC. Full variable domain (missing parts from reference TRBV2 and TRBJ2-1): EPEVTQTPSHQVTQMGQEVILRCVPISNHLYFYWYRQILGQKVEFLVSFYNNEISEKSEIFDDQFSVERPDGSNFTLKIRSTKLEDSAMYFCAGTSGSSINEQFFGPGTRLTVL.

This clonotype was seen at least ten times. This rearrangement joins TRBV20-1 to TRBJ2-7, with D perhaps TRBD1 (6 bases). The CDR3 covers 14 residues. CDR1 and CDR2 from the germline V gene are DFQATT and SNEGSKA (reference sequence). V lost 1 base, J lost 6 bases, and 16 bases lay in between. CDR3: CSARGWETGTEQYF. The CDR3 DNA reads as TGCAGTGCTAGAGGGTGGGAAACAGGGACCGAGCAGTACTTC.